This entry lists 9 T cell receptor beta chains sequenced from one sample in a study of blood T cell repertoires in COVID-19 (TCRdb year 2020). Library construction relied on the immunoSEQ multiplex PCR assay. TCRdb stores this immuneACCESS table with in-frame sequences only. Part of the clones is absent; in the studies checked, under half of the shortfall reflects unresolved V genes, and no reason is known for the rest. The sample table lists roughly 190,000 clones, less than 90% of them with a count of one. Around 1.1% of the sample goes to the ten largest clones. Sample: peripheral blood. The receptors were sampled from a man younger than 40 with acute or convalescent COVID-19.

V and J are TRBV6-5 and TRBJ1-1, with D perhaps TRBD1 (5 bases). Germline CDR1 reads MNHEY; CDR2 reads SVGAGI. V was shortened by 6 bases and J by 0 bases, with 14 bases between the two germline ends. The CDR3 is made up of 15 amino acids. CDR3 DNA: TGTGCCAGCAGACATCAAAAGACAGTGAACACTGAAGCTTTCTTT. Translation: CASRHQKTVNTEAFF.

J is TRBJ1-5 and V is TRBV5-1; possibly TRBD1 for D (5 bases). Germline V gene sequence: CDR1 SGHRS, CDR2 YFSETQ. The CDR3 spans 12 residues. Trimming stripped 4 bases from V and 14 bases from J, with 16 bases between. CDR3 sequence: CASSLQSGREHF. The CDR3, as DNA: TGCGCCAGCAGCCTACAATCTGGCAGGGAGCATTTT. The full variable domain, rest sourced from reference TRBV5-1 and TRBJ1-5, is KAGVTQTPRYLIKTRGQQVTLSCSPISGHRSVSWYQQTPGQGLQFLFEYFSETQRNKGNFPGRFSGRQFSNSRSEMNVSTLELGDSALYLCASSLQSGREHFGDGTRLSIL.

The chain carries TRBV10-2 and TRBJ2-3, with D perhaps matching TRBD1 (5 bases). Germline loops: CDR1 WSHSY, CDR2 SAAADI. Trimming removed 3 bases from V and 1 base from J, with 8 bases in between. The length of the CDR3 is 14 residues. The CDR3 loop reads CASSETGGTDTQYF. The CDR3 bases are TGCGCCAGCAGTGAAACAGGCGGCACAGATACGCAGTATTTT.

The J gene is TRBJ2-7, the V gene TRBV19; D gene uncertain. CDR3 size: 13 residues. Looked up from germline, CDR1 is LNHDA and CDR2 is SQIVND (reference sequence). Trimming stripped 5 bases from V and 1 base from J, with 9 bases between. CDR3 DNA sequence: TGTGCCAGTAGTCGAACAGATTCCTACGAGCAGTACTTC. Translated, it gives CASSRTDSYEQYF. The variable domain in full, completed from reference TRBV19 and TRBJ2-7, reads DGGITQSPKYLFRKEGQNVTLSCEQNLNHDAMYWYRQDPGQGLRLIYYSQIVNDFQKGDIAEGYSVSREKKESFPLTVTSAQKNPTAFYLCASSRTDSYEQYFGPGTRLTVT.

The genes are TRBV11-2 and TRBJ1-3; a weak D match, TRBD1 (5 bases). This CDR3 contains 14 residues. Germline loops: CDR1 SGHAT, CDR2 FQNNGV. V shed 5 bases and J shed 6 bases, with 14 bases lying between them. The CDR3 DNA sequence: TGTGCCAGCAGCGCACAGACAGAGCTAAACACCATATATTTT. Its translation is CASSAQTELNTIYF.

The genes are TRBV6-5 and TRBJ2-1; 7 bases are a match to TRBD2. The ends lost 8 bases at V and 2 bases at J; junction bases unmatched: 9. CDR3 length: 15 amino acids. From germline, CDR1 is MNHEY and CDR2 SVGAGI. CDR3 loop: CASCYGGSPYNEQFF. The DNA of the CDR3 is TGTGCCAGCTGCTACGGGGGGTCCCCCTACAATGAGCAGTTCTTC.

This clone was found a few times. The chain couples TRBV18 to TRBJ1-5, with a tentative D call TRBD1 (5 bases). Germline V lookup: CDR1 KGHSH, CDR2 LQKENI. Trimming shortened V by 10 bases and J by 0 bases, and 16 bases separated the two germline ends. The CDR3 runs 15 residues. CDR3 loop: CATTRGIYSNQPQHF. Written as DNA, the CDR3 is TGTGCCACCACCCGGGGGATATATAGCAATCAGCCCCAGCATTTT.

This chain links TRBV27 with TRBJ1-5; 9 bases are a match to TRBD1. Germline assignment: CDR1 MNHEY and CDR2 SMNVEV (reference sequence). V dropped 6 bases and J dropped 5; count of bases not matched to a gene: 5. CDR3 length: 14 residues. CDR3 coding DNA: TGTGCCAGCAGACAACAGGGGGCGGATCAGCCCCAGCATTTT. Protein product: CASRQQGADQPQHF.

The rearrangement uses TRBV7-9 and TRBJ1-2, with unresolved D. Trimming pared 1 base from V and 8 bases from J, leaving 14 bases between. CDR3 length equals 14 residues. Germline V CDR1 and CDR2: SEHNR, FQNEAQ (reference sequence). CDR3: CASSLGVPLEGYTF. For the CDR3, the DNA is TGTGCCAGCAGCTTAGGAGTCCCACTCGAGGGCTACACCTTC.